Below, 20 T cell receptor beta chains from the same sample are listed, as sequenced in a study of blood T cells in healthy people across ages (dated by TCRdb to 2014 to 2015). Receptor amplification or capture employed 5' RACE. This sample was sequenced with an Illumina HiSeq 2500. A second roughly 6 to 12 cycle PCR used a sample-barcoded 5' primer and a J-beta primer mix. TCRdb reran the public reads through fastp at Q25 and MiXCR, keeping productive beta chains. One record per CDR3 amino acid sequence lists the most common genes and DNA. For this sample there are a few hundred thousand distinct CDR3 sequences; around 30% appear just once. The ten largest clones take up 29% of the sample. The sample taken for sequencing was blood. These receptor sequences come from a woman in her 70s in good health.

This clonotype was detected many times. The chain couples TRBV3-1 to TRBJ1-1; D is unresolved. The CDR3 sequence is 13 residues long. V lost 4 bases to trimming and J lost 6 bases, with 12 bases between them. Germline V gene lookup returns CDR1 LGHDT and CDR2 YNNKEL (reference sequence). CDR3 coding DNA: TGTGCCAGCAGCCCTACCAAGGTGGCTGAAGCTTTCTTT. This translates into CASSPTKVAEAFF.

The genes are TRBV15 and TRBJ2-4, with 13 bases matching TRBD2. V lost 0 bases, J lost 1 base, and 6 bases stayed unmatched. There are 19 residues in the CDR3. Germline assignment: CDR1 LNHNV and CDR2 YYDKDF (reference sequence). CDR3 DNA: TGTGCCACCAGCAGAGAAAAAGGACTAGCGGGAGAGGCCAAAAACATTCAGTACTTC. It translates to CATSREKGLAGEAKNIQYF.

CDR3 in DNA: TGCGCCAGCACGACCCAGGCTTGGGCTAATGAAAAACTGTTTTTT. Amino acids: CASTTQAWANEKLFF. This chain uses TRBV5-1 with TRBJ1-4; unclear D gene. Trimming removed 6 bases from V and 3 bases from J, with 15 bases in between. The CDR3 spans 15 residues. The germline V gene encodes CDR1 SGHRS and CDR2 YFSETQ.

This chain joins TRBV20-1 and TRBJ1-1; possible D gene TRBD1, 6 bases. From germline, CDR1 is DFQATT and CDR2 SNEGSKA (reference sequence). The CDR3 sequence is 12 residues long. The V and J ends lost 5 bases and 4 bases respectively, with 11 bases between them. DNA of the CDR3: TGCAGTGCTGGACCGACAGGCACTGAAGCTTTCTTT. Amino acids: CSAGPTGTEAFF.

This clonotype was recorded a few times. This chain uses TRBV7-9 with TRBJ1-5, with D unresolved. Trimming shortened V by 3 bases and J by 4 bases, and 4 bases separated the two germline ends. There are 12 residues in the CDR3. Germline CDR1 and CDR2: SEHNR and FQNEAQ (reference sequence). The CDR3 region is CASSLENQPQHF. The DNA of the CDR3 is TGTGCCAGCAGCTTGGAGAATCAGCCCCAGCATTTT. The variable domain in full, with the rest retrieved from reference TRBV7-9 and TRBJ1-5, is DTGVSQNPRHKITKRGQNVTFRCDPISEHNRLYWYRQTLGQGPEFLTYFQNEAQLEKSRLLSDRFSAERPKGSFSTLEIQRTEQGDSAMYLCASSLENQPQHFGDGTRLSIL.

Concerning this clonotype itself: Its ends do not fully match the called genes, so a read error is possible. This sequence joins TRBV12-3 or TRBV12-4 and TRBJ1-5; D is perhaps TRBD1 (5 bases). This CDR3 region has 17 residues. The CDR3 is CASSLAWGESGNQPQHF. In DNA form, the CDR3 reads TGTGCCAGCAGTTTAGCTTGGGGGGAGAGCGGCAATCAGCCCCAGCACTTT.

With regard to this clonotype: A read error is likely, as this CDR3 ends without the conserved phenylalanine or tryptophan. This chain links TRBV29-1 with TRBJ2-7; D unclear. The CDR3 has 15 residues. V was trimmed by 4 bases and J by 2 bases, leaving 18 bases between them. Per germline, CDR1 SQVTM and CDR2 ANQGSEA. In nucleotides, the CDR3 is TGCAGCGTTGGGGCTGGAAAAAGTGGGACCTACGAGCAGTACCTC. Protein product: CSVGAGKSGTYEQYL.

The chain is built from TRBV3-1 and TRBJ2-6; D may match TRBD1 or TRBD2 (5 bases each). V shed 1 base and J shed 3 bases, with 7 bases lying between them. The CDR3 is 15 residues long. In germline, CDR1 is LGHDT, CDR2 YNNKEL (reference sequence). CDR3 loop: CASSQGGVGANVLTF. In nucleotides, the CDR3 is TGTGCCAGCAGCCAAGGAGGGGTTGGGGCCAACGTCCTGACTTTC.

The V gene is TRBV7-3, the J gene TRBJ2-5, with TRBD2 as a possible D gene (5 bases). The last part of the DNA fits TRBJ2-7 better; the J call may be wrong. Germline values: CDR1 SGHTA, CDR2 FQGTGA. The CDR3 has 13 residues. The CDR3 DNA reads as TGTGCCAGCAGCTTAAAAACGGGAACCGAGCAGTACTTC. Protein sequence: CASSLKTGTEQYF.

The genes are TRBV5-1 and TRBJ2-1, with 8 bases aligning to TRBD2. Per germline, CDR1 SGHRS and CDR2 YFSETQ. V shed 5 bases, J shed 1 base, and the junction held 8 bases outside the gene matches. The CDR3 is 16 residues long. CDR3 loop: CASSWLAGVSYNEQFF. CDR3 nucleotides: TGCGCCAGCAGTTGGCTAGCGGGCGTGTCCTACAATGAGCAGTTCTTC.

The chain carries TRBV2 and TRBJ2-5; TRBD1 aligns across 10 bases. With V trimmed by 5 bases and J by 5 bases, 8 bases remained unmatched. The CDR3 is made up of 15 amino acids. Germline CDR1 is SNHLY and CDR2 is FYNNEI. The CDR3 is CASSPRDRGLETQYF. In DNA form, the CDR3 reads TGTGCCAGCAGTCCCCGGGACAGGGGACTCGAGACCCAGTACTTC.

This clonotype was observed a few times. V gene TRBV28 combines with J gene TRBJ1-4, with a possible D match to TRBD1 (6 bases). The V gene's germline CDR1 is MDHEN and CDR2 SYDVKM. V was pared by 3 bases and J by 16 bases, with 15 bases between. This CDR3 region has 12 residues. The CDR3 region has the DNA TGTGCCAGCAGTTTGGGAATACAGGGTACGTTTTTT. Amino acids: CASSLGIQGTFF.

The chain has TRBV14 and TRBJ1-2; a weak D match, TRBD1 (6 bases). Germline values: CDR1 SGHDN, CDR2 FVKESK. Trimming left V 0 bases short and J 4 bases short, with 12 bases between. The CDR3 length is 15 residues. CDR3 sequence: CASSQDIGQLYGYTF. CDR3 DNA sequence: TGTGCCAGCAGCCAAGATATCGGACAGCTCTATGGCTACACCTTC.

This chain links TRBV6-2 or TRBV6-3 with TRBJ2-1; TRBD2 matches 8 bases. There are 15 residues in the CDR3. CDR1 is MNHEY and CDR2 is SVGEGT in the germline V gene. After removal of 6 bases from V and 2 bases from J, the junction contained 6 bases not matched to a gene. The CDR3 coding sequence is TGTGCCAGCAGGGATATTAGCGGGACCTACAATGAGCAGTTCTTC. Translated: CASRDISGTYNEQFF.

There are a few counts of this clonotype. The final CDR3 position lacks the conserved phenylalanine or tryptophan, pointing to a likely read error. In DNA, the CDR3 is TGTGCCAGCAGCAGGGGGAGGCCGCCAGATACGCAGTATCTT. This codes for CASSRGRPPDTQYL. The chain recombines TRBV7-3 with TRBJ2-3; D might be TRBD1 or TRBD2, each matching 6 bases. V was trimmed by 5 bases and J by 4 bases, leaving 13 bases between them. The germline V gene encodes CDR1 SGHTA and CDR2 FQGTGA. This CDR3 has 14 amino acids.

This clonotype was counted between two and nine times. The V call is TRBV28, the J call TRBJ1-5, with a possible D match to TRBD1 (5 bases). The V end was cut by 4 bases, the J end by 6 bases, with 10 bases between. Germline values: CDR1 MDHEN, CDR2 SYDVKM. The CDR3 totals 13 residues. The CDR3 coding sequence is TGTGCCAGCAGTTGGGGGGTTGGTCAGCCCCAGCATTTT. Protein: CASSWGVGQPQHF.

The sample holds a few counts of this clonotype. The rearrangement links TRBV20-1 to TRBJ2-2; 11 bases are shared with TRBD2. The CDR3 runs to 15 residues. The ends lost 6 bases at V and 5 bases at J; junction bases unmatched: 8. Germline V CDR1 and CDR2: DFQATT, SNEGSKA (reference sequence). CDR3 coding DNA: TGCAGTGCCCGAACTAGCGGGGGCGGGACCGGGGAGCTGTTTTTT. It translates to CSARTSGGGTGELFF.

The sample holds a few counts of this clonotype. The CDR3 spells CASSEFGGNEQFF. The CDR3 nucleotides read TGTGCCAGCAGTGAATTCGGGGGTAATGAGCAGTTCTTC. This chain uses TRBV12-3 or TRBV12-4 with TRBJ2-1, with a possible D match to TRBD2 (6 bases). The CDR3 loop spans 13 amino acids. V lost 5 bases and J lost 7, with 12 bases in between.

A few counts support this clonotype. The rearrangement uses TRBV7-2 and TRBJ2-7; 7 nucleotides line up with TRBD2. Unmatched junction bases numbered 18, after V lost 5 bases and J lost 5 bases. Germline V gives CDR1 SGHTA, CDR2 FQGNSA. The length of the CDR3 is 17 residues. The CDR3 DNA follows: TGTGCCAGCAGCCCCTTGGGGGGGACGGGAGGAGCCCACGAGCAGTACTTC. Translating gives CASSPLGGTGGAHEQYF.

This clonotype was counted only a few times. The CDR3 coding sequence is TGTGCCAGCAGCGTCGGACCACACAATGAGCAGTTCTTC. This sequence encodes CASSVGPHNEQFF. The chain links TRBV6-4 to TRBJ2-1, with D uncertain. The germline V and J ends were trimmed by 6 bases and 5 bases, with 11 bases remaining between them. The CDR3 extends over 13 amino acids. Germline loops: CDR1 MRHNA, CDR2 SNTAGT.